The clone carrying this T cell receptor (beta chain) was counted between two and nine times. The antigen is unknown. These data originate in a study of CD8+CD57+ T cells in acquired aplastic anemia. The overall study: Sorted CD4+ and CD8+ cells yielded DNA averaging around 3.2 ug. General study results and limits: Patient and control CD8+ Simpson's diversity was not significantly different.

The template used for profiling TCR beta VDJ and CDR3 was genomic DNA. TCRdb recomputed calls from the reads with MiXCR, one row per CDR3 protein. Of 150,000 to 200,000 distinct CDR3 sequences listed, 35% to 55% are singletons. The CDR3 totals 15 residues. The V and J ends lost 6 bases and 3 bases, in that order; junction bases with no gene match: 7. Germline V gene sequence: CDR1 MNHEY, CDR2 SMNVEV (reference sequence). The clonotype was recovered from a human donor in good health. The genes are TRBV27 and TRBJ2-7; TRBD2 agrees at 11 bases. Sequenced sample: sorted CD4+, CD8+, or CD8+CD57+ T cells (not recorded which) from PBMCs. The CDR3 coding sequence is TGTGCCAGCAGATTAGGGACTAGCGGAGTCTACGAGCAGTACTTC. It translates to CASRLGTSGVYEQYF.